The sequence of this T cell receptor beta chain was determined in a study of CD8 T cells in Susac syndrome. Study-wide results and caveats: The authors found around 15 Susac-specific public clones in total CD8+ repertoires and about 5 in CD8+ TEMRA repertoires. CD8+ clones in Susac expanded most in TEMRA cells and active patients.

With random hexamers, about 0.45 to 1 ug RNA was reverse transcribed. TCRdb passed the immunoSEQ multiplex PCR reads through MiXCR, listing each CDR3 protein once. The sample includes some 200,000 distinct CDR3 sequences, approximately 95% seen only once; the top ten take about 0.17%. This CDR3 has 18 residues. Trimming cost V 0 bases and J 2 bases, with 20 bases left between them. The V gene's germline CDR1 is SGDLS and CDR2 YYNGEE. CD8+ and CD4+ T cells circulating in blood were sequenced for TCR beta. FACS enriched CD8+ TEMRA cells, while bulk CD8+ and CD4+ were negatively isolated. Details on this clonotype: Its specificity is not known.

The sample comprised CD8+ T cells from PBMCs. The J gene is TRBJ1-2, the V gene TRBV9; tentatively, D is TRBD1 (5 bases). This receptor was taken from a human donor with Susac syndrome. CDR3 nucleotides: TGTGCCAGCAGCGTAGGGGGTTTTAGGGGCAGACTAAACTATGGCTACACCTTC. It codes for CASSVGGFRGRLNYGYTF. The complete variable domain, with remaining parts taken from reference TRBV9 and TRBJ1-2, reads DSGVTQTPKHLITATGQRVTLRCSPRSGDLSVYWYQQSLDQGLQFLIQYYNGEERAKGNILERFSAQQFPDLHSELNLSSLELGDSALYFCASSVGGFRGRLNYGYTFGSGTRLTVV.